This T cell receptor (beta chain) emerged from a study of regulatory T cells in long-lasting Graves disease. Investigators prepared the TCR beta libraries by applying iRepertoire HTBI primers and Arm-PCR of CDR3 regions. TCRdb ran MiXCR on the multiplex PCR reads and lists one entry per CDR3 protein. The table shows hundreds of thousands of distinct CDR3 sequences, with around 15% occurring only once. Specified time point: newly diagnosed GD, antithyroid drugs for less than 3 months. RNA extracted from PBMCs served as the sequencing template. This CDR3 region has 15 residues. Germline trimming cut 5 bases from V and 8 bases from J; bases unmatched to any gene: 7. Another study also made use of these data, one on T cells in Graves' hyperthyroidism and ophthalmopathy.

The sequenced sample was peripheral blood mononuclear cells (PBMCs), obtained at new diagnosis, from a patient treated with antithyroid drugs. The V and J genes are TRBV12-3 or TRBV12-4 and TRBJ1-6, with 9 bases lining up with TRBD1. The receptor comes from a man between 18 and 35 years old with Graves disease. Here the CDR3 reads CASSHYRDRDSPLHF. As DNA, the CDR3 is TGTGCCAGCAGTCACTACCGGGACAGGGATTCACCCCTCCACTTT.